This TCR beta chain was captured by sequencing in a study of cytomegalovirus exposure and HLA in healthy donors. Overall study: Most donors, around 81% of a few hundred genotyped, fell in the Caucasian-associated ancestry cluster. Notes on the study in general: A later analysis appeared to link common viral pathogens to several of the most significant clusters.

This clone has only one observation. Its antigen is unidentified. 13 Jbeta primers and 60 Vbeta primers were used for the PCR. Assay: immunoSEQ multiplex PCR; the TCRdb copy retains only in-frame clones and omits some. The table has approximately 160,000 clones, roughly 65% seen once. Deletions cut 0 bases from V and 4 bases from J, with 6 bases between. CDR1 is SGHDT, CDR2 YYEEEE, per germline. The CDR3 spans 13 residues. The chain employs TRBV5-6 and TRBJ2-3; the D is unclear. This TCR came from a woman aged 18-30 years in good health and CMV-seropositive. Material for sequencing was PBMCs. Written as DNA, the CDR3 is TGTGCCAGCAGCTTGGCCAGTTCAGATACGCAGTATTTT. This codes for CASSLASSDTQYF.